Many counts were recorded for the clone carrying this TCR beta chain. Its antigen is unknown. These data are taken from a study of T cells in Graves' hyperthyroidism and ophthalmopathy. Study-level results: Most clonotypes that expanded in the thyroid above 0.001 also showed up in blood. A 13 V-J signature model discriminated ophthalmopathy versus stable hyperthyroidism.

RNA transcripts provided the source from which TCR beta CDR3 regions were amplified. First-round RT-PCR of the TCR CDR3 relied on the HTBI primer set. TCRdb re-derived calls from the multiplex PCR reads in MiXCR, one entry per CDR3 protein. The sample records approximately 610,000 distinct CDR3 sequences, under 15% being singletons. V shed 2 bases and J shed 7 bases, with 15 bases lying between them. CDR1 is MNHEY and CDR2 is SVGAGI in the germline V gene. The CDR3 sequence is 15 residues long. Based on clinical symptoms, serum thyroxine and TRAb, thyroid ultrasound and orbital computed tomography, diagnoses were reached.

The specimen sequenced was blood. This clonotype was sampled from a woman aged 40-49 years with Graves' ophthalmopathy. The rearrangement uses TRBV6-5 and TRBJ1-5; possible D gene TRBD1, 5 bases. The CDR3 sequence is CASSYGGQEGQPQHF. The CDR3 DNA is TGTGCCAGCAGTTACGGGGGTCAGGAAGGGCAGCCCCAGCATTTT.